This paragraph covers one T cell receptor (beta chain) sequence. The CDR3 runs 14 residues. Trimming shortened V by 0 bases and J by 7 bases, and 8 bases separated the two germline ends. The germline V gene encodes CDR1 SGHKS and CDR2 YYEKEE (reference sequence). This entry belongs to a study of T cell changes during pregnancy in multiple sclerosis. Using immunoSEQ multiplex PCR, the repertoire was profiled, and TCRdb retains in-frame clones only, with some absent. The table records around 70,000 clones, more than 75% of them present only once. Specimen: peripheral blood, collected in the third trimester of pregnancy. The rearrangement links TRBV5-5 to TRBJ1-6; D is uncertain. The sequence was obtained from a female donor with multiple sclerosis, enrolled in a pregnancy study. This CDR3 is CASSLGRSNSPLHF. The CDR3 nucleotides read TGTGCCAGCAGCTTGGGGAGATCCAATTCACCCCTCCACTTT.